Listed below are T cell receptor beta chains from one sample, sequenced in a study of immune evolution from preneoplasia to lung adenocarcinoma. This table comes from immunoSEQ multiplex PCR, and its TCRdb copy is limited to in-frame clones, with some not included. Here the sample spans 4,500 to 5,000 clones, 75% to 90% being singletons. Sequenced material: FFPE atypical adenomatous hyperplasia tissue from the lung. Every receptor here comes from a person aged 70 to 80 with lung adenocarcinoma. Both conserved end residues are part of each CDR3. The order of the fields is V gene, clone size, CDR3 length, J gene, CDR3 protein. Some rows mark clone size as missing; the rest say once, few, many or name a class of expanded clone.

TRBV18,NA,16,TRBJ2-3,CASSPGGQGPSDTQYF
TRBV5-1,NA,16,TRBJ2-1,CASSSAGLAGGGEQFF
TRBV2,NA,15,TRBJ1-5,CASSQDRGENQPQHF
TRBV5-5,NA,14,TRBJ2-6,CASKLLSGANVLTF
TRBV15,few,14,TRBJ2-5,CATSKDRGQETQYF
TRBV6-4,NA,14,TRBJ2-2,CASSVTTNTGELFF
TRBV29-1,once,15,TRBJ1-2,CSVDPLTAQFYGYTF
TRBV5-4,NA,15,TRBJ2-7,CASSHSSGGSYEQYF
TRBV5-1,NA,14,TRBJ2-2,CASSLVQRPGELFF
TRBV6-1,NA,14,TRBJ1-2,CASSESWTVYGYTF
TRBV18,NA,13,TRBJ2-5,CASSQNPGETQYF
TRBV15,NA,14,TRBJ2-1,CATVDSGRYNEQFF
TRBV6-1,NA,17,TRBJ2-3,CASSEFRARFRTDTQYF
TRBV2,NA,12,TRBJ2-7,CASRGGSYEQYF
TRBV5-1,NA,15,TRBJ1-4,CASSSLTGQGEKLFF
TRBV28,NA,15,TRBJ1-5,CASSPLGVNNQPQHF
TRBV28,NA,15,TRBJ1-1,CASRLPGWANTEAFF
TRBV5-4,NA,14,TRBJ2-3,CASSLAGNTDTQYF
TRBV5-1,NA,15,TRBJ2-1,CASSLITSGHNEQFF
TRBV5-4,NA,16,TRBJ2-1,CASSPGGRGWGNEQFF
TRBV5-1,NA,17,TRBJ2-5,CASSYLGLAGSGETQYF
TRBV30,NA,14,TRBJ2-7,CAWSVQSGTYEQYF
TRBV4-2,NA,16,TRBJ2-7,CASSQDYPLSAYEQYF
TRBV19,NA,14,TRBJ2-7,CASSRDRVTGEQYF
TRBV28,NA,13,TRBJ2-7,CASSDRIAYEQYF
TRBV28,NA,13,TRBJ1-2,CATGTEIYYGYTF
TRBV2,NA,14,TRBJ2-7,CASSEGGQAGEQYF
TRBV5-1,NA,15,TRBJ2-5,CASSLTRRDQETQYF
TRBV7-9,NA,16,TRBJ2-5,CASSPGAGGPAETQYF
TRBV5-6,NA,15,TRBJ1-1,CASSLPTGGRTEAFF
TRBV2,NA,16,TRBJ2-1,CASRPGVGIAGNEQFF
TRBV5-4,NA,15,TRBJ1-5,CASSLQDRPNQPQHF
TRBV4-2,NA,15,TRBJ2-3,CASSRQLSSGDTQYF
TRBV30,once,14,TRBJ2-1,CAWSGGGLAPEQFF
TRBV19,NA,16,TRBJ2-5,CASSPNYRGARETQYF
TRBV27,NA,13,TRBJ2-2,CASSRGRTGELFF
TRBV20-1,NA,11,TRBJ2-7,CSASPSYEQYF
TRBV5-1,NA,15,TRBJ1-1,CASRAFQGMNTEAFF
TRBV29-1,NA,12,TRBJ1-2,CSAKGQGIGYTF
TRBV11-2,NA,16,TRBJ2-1,CASSLSTGITYNEQFF